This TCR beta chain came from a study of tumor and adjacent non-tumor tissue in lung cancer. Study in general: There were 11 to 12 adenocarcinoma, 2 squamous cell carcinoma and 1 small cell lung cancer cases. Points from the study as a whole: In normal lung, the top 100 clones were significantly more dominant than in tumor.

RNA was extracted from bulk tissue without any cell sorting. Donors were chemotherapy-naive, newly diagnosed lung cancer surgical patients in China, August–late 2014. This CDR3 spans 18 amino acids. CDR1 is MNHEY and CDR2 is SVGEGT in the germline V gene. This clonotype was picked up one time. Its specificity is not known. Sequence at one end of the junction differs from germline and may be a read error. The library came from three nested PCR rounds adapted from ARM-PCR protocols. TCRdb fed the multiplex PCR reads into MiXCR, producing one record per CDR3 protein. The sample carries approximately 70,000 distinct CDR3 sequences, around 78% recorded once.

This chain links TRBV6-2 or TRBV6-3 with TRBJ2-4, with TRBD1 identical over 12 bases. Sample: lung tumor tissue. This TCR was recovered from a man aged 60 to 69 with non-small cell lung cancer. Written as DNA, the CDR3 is TGTGCCAGCAGTGCCCGGGACAGGGGGCGCGCTGCCAAATACATTCAGTACTTC. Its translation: CASSARDRGRAAKYIQYF.